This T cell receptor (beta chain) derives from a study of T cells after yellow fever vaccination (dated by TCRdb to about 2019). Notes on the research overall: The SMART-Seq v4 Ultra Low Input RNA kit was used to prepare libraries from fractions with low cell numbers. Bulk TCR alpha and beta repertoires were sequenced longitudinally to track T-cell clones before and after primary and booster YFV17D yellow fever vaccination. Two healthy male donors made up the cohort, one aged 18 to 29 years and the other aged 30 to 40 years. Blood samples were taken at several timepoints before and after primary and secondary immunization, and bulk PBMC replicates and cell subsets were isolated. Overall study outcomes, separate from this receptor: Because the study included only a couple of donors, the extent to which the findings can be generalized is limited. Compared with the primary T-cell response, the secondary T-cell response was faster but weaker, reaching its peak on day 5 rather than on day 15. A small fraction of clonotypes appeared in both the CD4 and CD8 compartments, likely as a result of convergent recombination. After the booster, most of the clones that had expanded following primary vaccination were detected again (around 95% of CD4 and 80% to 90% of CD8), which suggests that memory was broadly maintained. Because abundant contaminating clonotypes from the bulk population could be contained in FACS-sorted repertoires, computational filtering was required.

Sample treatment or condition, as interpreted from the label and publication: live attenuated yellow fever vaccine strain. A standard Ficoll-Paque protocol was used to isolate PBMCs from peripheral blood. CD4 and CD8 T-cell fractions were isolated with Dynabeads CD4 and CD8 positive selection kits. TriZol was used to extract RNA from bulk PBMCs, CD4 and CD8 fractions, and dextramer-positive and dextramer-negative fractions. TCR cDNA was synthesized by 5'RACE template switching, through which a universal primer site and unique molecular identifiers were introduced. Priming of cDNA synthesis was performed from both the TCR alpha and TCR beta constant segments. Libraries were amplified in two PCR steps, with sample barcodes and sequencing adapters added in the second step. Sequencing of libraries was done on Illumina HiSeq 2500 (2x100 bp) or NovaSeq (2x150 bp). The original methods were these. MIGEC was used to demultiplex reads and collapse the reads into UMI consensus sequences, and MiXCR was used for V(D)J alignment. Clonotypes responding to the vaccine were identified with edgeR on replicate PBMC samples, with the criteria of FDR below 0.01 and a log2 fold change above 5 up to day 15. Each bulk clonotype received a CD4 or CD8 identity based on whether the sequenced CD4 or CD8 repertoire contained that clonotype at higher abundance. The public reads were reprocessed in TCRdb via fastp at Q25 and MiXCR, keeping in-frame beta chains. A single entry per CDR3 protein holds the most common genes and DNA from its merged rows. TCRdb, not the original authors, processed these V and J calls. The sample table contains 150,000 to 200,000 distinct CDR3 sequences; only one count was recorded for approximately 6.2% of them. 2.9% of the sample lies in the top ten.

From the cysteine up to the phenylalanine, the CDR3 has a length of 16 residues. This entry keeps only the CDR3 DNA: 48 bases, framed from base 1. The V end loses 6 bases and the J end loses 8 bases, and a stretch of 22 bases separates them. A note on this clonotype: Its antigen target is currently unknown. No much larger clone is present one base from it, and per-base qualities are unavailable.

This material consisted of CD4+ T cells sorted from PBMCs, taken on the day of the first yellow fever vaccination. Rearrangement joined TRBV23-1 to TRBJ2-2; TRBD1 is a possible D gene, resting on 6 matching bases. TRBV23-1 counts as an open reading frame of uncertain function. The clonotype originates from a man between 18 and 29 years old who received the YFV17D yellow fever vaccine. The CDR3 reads CASSLRWQGRKGELFF. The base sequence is TGCGCCAGCAGCCTAAGATGGCAGGGGCGGAAAGGGGAGCTGTTTTTT.